This T cell receptor beta chain is from a study of post-analysis software for immune sequencing data. On the study more broadly: Secondary progressive, relapsing-remitting and progressive-relapsing multiple sclerosis were among the included disease courses.

V was pared by 1 base and J by 7 bases, with 8 bases between. CDR1 and CDR2 from the germline V gene are SQVTM and ANQGSEA. The CDR3 loop spans 12 amino acids. Libraries were made from TCR beta cDNA, and they carried unique molecular identifiers. T cells numbering roughly 0.85 to 10 million gave rise to around 460,000 cDNA molecules. TCRdb passed the PCR reads through MiXCR, listing each CDR3 protein once. Of 650,000 to 850,000 distinct CDR3 sequences in the sample, roughly half were seen once. A word on this clonotype: The antigen remains undetermined.

Whole-study results and caveats: Controls showed significantly higher normalized Chao1 diversity than did multiple sclerosis patients. Comparison of patients with controls showed about 5 TRBV segments more frequent in patients, TRBV5-6, TRBV5-1 and TRBV20-1 among them. Under the F measure, samples that were prepared in one batch clustered strongly together.

Sequencing input: blood. The rearrangement links TRBV29-1 to TRBJ1-5, with D unresolved. The TCR sequence derives from a girl between 10 and 17 years old with multiple sclerosis. The chain's CDR3 is CSVEGPGQPQHF. The CDR3 DNA reads as TGCAGCGTTGAAGGGCCCGGGCAGCCCCAGCATTTT.